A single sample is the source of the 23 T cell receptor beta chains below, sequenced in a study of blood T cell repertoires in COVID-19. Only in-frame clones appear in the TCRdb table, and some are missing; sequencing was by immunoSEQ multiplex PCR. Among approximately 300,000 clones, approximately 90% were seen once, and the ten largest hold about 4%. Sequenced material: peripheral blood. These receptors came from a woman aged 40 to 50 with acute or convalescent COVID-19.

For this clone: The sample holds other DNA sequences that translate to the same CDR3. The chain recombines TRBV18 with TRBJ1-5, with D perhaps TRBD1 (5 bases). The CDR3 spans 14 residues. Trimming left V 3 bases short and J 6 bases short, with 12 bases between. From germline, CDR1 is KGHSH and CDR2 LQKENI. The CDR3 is CASSPGQGGQPQHF. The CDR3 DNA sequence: TGTGCCAGCTCACCGGGGCAGGGAGGTCAGCCCCAGCATTTT.

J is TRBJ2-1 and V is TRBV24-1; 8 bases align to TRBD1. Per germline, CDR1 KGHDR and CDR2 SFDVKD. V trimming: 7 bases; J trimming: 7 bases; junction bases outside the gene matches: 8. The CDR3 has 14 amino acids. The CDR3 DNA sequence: TGTGCCACCAGGCCGGGACAGGATTGGAATGAGCAGTTCTTC. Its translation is CATRPGQDWNEQFF.

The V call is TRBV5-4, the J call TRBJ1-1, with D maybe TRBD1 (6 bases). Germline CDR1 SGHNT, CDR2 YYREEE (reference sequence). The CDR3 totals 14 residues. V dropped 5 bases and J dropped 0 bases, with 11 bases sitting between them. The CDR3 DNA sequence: TGTGCCAGCAGTTCTCAGGGGCTGAACACTGAAGCTTTCTTT. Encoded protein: CASSSQGLNTEAFF.

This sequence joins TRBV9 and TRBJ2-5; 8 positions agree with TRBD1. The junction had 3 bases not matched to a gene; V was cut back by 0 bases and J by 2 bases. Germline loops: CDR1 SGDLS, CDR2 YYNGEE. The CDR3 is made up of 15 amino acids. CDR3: CASSVEGTGQETQYF. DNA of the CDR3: TGTGCCAGCAGCGTAGAGGGGACAGGACAAGAGACCCAGTACTTC.

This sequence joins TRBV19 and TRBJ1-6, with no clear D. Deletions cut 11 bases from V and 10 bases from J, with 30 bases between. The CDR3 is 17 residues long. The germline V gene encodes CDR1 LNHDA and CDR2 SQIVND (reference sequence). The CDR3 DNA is TGTGCCCGCCTCCCACACAGAATAAAGGGAGTTTGGTCACCCCTCCACTTT. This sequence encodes CARLPHRIKGVWSPLHF.

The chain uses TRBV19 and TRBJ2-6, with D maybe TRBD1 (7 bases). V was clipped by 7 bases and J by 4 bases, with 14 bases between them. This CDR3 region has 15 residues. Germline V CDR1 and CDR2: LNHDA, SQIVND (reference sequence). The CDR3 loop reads CASMEGARGANVLTF. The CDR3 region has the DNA TGTGCCAGTATGGAGGGGGCGAGAGGGGCCAACGTCCTGACTTTC.

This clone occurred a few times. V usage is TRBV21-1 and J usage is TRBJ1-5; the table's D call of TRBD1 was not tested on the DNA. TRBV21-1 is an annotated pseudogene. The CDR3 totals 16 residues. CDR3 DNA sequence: TGTGCCAGCAGCAAACTCCGGACAGCTAGCAATCAGCCCCAGCATTTT. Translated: CASSKLRTASNQPQHF.

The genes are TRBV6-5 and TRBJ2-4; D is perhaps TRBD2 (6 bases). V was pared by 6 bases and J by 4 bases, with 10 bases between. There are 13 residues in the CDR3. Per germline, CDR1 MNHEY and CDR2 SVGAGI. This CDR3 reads CASRGGSKNIQYF. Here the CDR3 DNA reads TGTGCCAGCAGGGGGGGATCTAAAAACATTCAGTACTTC.

CDR3 amino acids: CASSKGGF. CDR3 nucleotide sequence: TGTGCCAGCAGCAAAGGAGGCTTC. This rearrangement joins TRBV21-1 to TRBJ2-7; TRBD2 is taken as the D call from the table, unchecked against the DNA. TRBV21-1 is termed a pseudogene. The CDR3 contains 8 residues.

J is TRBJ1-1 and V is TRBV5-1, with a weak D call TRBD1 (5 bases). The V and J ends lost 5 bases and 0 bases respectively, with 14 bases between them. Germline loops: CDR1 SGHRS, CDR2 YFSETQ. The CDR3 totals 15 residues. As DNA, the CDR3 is TGCGCCAGCAGTCCTTCGACAGTCATGAACACTGAAGCTTTCTTT. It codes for CASSPSTVMNTEAFF.

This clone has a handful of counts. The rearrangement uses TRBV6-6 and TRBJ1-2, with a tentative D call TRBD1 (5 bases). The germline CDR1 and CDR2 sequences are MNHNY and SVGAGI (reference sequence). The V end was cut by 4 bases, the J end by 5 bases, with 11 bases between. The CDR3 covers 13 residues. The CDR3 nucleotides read TGTGCCAGCAGTTCCGGGGGTAATTATGGCTACACCTTC. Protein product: CASSSGGNYGYTF.

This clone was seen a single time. The CDR3 region is CASSLLAGGPGEQFF. The CDR3 DNA follows: TGCGCCAGCAGCTTGCTAGCGGGGGGGCCCGGTGAGCAGTTCTTC. V gene TRBV5-1 combines with J gene TRBJ2-1; 12 bases agree with TRBD2. Germline CDR1 is SGHRS and CDR2 is YFSETQ. The CDR3 has 15 residues. Trimming took 1 base from V and 9 from J; bases not matched to a gene: 5.

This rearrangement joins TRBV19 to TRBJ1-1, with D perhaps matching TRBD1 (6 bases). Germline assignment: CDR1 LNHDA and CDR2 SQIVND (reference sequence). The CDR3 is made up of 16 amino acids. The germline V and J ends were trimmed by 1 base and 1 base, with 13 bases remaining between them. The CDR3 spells CASSIAGARGNTEAFF. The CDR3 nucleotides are TGTGCCAGTAGTATAGCAGGGGCAAGAGGGAACACTGAAGCTTTCTTT.

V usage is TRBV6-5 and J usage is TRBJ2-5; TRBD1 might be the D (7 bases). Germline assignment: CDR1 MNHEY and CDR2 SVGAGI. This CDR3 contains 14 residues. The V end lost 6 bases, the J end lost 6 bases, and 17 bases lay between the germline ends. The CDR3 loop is CASSSLQGRKTQYF. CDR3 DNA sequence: TGTGCCAGCAGCTCCCTACAGGGGAGGAAGACCCAGTACTTC.

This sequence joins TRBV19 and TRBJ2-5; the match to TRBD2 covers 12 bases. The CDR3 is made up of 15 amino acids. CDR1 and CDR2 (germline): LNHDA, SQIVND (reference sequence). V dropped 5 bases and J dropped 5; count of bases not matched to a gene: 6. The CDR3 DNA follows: TGTGCCAGTAGTTCTCGGCTAGCGGGGGGGGAGACCCAGTACTTC. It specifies CASSSRLAGGETQYF.

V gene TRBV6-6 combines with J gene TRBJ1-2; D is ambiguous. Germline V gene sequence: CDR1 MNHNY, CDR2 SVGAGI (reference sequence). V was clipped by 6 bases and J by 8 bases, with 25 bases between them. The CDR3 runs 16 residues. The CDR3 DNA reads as TGTGCCAGCAGCTATTCTGCAGGTCCTACCCCCAAGGGCTACACCTTC. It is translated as CASSYSAGPTPKGYTF.

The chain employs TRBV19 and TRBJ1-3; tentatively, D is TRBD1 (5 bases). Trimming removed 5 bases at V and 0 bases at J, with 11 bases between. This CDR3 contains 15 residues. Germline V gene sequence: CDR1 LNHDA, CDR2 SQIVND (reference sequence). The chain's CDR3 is CASSEGARSGNTIYF. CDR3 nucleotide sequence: TGTGCCAGTAGTGAAGGGGCCCGCTCTGGAAACACCATATATTTT.

CDR3 sequence (DNA): TGTGCCAGCAGCCGAGGGAGCAGCGTTAACACAGATACGCAGTATTTT. Its protein is CASSRGSSVNTDTQYF. The chain is built from TRBV7-3 and TRBJ2-3; perhaps TRBD2 as D (5 bases). This CDR3 contains 16 residues. V was cut by 5 bases and J by 2 bases, with 17 bases left in between. The germline gives CDR1 SGHTA, CDR2 FQGTGA.

The chain's CDR3 is CASSPRGGLNTEAFF. The CDR3 DNA follows: TGTGCCAGCTCACCACGGGGAGGATTGAACACTGAAGCTTTCTTT. The chain combines TRBV18 with TRBJ1-1; D is undetermined. V lost 1 base to trimming and J lost 0 bases, with 9 bases between them. The germline V gene encodes CDR1 KGHSH and CDR2 LQKENI. CDR3 length: 15 residues.

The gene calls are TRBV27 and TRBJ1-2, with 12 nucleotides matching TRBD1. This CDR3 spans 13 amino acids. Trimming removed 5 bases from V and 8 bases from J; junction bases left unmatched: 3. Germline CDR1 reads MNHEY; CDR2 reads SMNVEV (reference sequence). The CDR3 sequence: CASSPGTGGGYTF. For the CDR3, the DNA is TGTGCCAGCAGTCCCGGGACAGGGGGCGGCTACACCTTC.

CDR3 nucleotides: TGTGCCAGCAGCCGATCGTCCGGGTCCTACGAGCAGTACGTC. Its protein is CASSRSSGSYEQYV. V gene TRBV11-2 combines with J gene TRBJ2-7; D is undetermined. In germline, CDR1 is SGHAT, CDR2 FQNNGV. The CDR3 totals 14 residues. The germline V and J ends were trimmed by 5 bases and 1 base, with 12 bases remaining between them.

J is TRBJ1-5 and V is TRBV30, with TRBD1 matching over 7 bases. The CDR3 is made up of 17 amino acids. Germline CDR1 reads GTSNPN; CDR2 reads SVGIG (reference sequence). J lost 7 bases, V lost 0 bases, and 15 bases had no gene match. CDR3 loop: CAWSVRVTGTQKQPQHF. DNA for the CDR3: TGTGCCTGGAGTGTAAGGGTGACAGGGACGCAGAAACAGCCCCAGCATTTT.

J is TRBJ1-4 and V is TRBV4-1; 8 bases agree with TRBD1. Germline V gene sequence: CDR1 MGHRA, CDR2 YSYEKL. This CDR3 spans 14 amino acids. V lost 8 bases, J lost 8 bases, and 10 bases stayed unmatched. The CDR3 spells CASRNDRGSEKLFF. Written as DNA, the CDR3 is TGCGCCAGCCGGAACGACAGGGGCAGCGAAAAACTGTTTTTT.